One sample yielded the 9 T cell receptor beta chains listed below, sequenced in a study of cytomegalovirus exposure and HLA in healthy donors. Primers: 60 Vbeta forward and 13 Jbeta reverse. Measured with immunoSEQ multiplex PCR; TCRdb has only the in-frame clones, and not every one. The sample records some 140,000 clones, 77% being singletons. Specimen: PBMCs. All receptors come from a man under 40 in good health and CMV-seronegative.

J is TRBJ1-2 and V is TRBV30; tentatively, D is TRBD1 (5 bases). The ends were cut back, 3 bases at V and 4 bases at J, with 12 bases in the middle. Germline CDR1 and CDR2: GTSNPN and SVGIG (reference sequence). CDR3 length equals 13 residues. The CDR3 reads CAWRGMGGYGYTF. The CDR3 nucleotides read TGTGCCTGGAGGGGAATGGGGGGCTATGGCTACACCTTC.

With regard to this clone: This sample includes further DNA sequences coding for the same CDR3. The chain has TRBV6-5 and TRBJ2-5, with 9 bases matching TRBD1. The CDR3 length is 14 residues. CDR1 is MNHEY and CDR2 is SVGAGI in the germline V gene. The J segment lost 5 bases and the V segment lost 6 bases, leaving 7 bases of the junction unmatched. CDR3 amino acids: CASSPGQGGETQYF. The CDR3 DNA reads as TGTGCCAGCAGCCCGGGACAGGGAGGTGAGACCCAGTACTTC.

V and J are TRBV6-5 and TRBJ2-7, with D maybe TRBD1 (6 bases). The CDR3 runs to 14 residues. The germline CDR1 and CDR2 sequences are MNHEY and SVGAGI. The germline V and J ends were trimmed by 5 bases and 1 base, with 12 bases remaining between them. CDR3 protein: CASSLQGRSYEQYF. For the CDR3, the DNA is TGTGCCAGCAGTCTACAGGGTCGGTCCTACGAGCAGTACTTC.

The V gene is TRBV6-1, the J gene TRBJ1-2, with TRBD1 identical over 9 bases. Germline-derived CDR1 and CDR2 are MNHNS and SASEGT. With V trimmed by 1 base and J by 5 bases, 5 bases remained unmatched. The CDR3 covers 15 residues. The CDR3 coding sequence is TGTGCCAGCAGTGAAGACAGGGGGCGACCTTATGGCTACACCTTC. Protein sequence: CASSEDRGRPYGYTF.

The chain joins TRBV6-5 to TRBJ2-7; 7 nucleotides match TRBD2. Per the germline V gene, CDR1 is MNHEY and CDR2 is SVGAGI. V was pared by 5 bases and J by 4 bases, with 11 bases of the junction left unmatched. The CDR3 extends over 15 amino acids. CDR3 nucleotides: TGTGCCAGCAGTCCGGACCGGCGGGAGAATTACGAGCAGTACTTC. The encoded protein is CASSPDRRENYEQYF.

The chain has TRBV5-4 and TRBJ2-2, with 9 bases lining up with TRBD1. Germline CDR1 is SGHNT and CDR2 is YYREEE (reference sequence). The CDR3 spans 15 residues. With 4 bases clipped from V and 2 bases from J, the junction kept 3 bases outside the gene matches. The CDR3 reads CASSADRGNTGELFF. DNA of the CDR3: TGTGCCAGCAGCGCGGACAGGGGAAACACCGGGGAGCTGTTTTTT.

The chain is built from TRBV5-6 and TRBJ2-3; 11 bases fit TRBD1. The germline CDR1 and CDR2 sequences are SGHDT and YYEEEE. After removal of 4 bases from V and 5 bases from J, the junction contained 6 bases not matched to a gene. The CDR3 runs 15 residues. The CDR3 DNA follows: TGTGCCAGCAGCCTTTGGACAGGGGGCAGAGATACGCAGTATTTT. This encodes CASSLWTGGRDTQYF.

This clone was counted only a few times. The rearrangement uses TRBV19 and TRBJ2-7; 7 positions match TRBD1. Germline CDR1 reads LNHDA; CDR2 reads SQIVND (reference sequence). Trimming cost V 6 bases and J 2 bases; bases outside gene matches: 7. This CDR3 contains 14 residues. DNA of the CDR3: TGTGCCAGTAGCTTACGACAGGGAGCCTACGAGCAGTACTTC. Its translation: CASSLRQGAYEQYF.

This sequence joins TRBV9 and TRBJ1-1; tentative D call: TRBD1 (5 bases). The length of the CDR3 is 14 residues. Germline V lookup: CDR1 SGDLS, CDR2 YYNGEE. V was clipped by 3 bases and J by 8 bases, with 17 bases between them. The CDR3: CASSARTRDVEAFF. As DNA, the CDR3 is TGTGCCAGCAGCGCCCGGACCAGGGATGTCGAAGCTTTCTTT.